This T cell receptor (beta chain) was profiled in a study of regulatory T cells in long-lasting Graves disease. Combining iRepertoire HTBI primers with Arm-PCR of CDR3 regions, the authors built TCR beta libraries. TCRdb ran MiXCR on the multiplex PCR reads and lists one entry per CDR3 protein. Of 360,000 or so distinct CDR3 sequences listed, around 11% are singletons. Trimming removed 6 bases at V and 6 bases at J, with 15 bases between. The germline V gene has CDR1 MNHEY and CDR2 SVGEGT. The CDR3 sequence is 14 residues long. This clonotype appeared a few times. Indicated time point: newly diagnosed GD, antithyroid drugs for less than 3 months. Researchers made the TCR library from RNA that was extracted from PBMCs. In addition, the sample was reused for a study of T cells in Graves' hyperthyroidism and ophthalmopathy.

The chain recombines TRBV6-2 or TRBV6-3 with TRBJ2-1; D might be TRBD2 (6 bases). The sample was peripheral blood mononuclear cells (PBMCs), taken at new diagnosis, from a patient treated with antithyroid drugs. The clonotype originates from a young woman with Graves disease. This CDR3 reads CASSLGTVFNEQFF. For the CDR3, the DNA is TGTGCCAGCAGCCTCGGGACTGTCTTCAATGAGCAGTTCTTC.